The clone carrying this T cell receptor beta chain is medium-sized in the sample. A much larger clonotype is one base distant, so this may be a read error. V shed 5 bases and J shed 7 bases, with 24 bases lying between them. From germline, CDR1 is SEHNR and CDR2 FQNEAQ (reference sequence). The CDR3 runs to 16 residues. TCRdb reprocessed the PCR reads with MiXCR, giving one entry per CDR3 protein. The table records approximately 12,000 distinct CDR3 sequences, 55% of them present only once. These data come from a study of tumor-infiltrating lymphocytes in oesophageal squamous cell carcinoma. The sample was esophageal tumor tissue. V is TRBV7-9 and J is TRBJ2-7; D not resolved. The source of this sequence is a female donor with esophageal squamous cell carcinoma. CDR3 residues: CASSRLGQLTYNEQYF. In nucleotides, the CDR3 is TGTGCCAGCAGCCGCCTAGGGCAGCTGACCTACAATGAGCAGTACTTC.